The present entry profiles one T cell receptor beta chain with its context. As yet, its antigen is unknown. One entry per CDR3 protein results from TCRdb running MiXCR on the 5' RACE reads. The data contain some 68,000 distinct CDR3 sequences, around 15% of them singletons. This specimen belongs to a study of T-cell memory formation after mild COVID-19. Whole-study results and caveats: CD4+ bias marked clones expanding day 15 to 37, unlike balanced contracting clones. CD4+ contracting clones were mainly CM and EM; CD8+ ones, EMRA.

V dropped 9 bases and J dropped 4; count of bases not matched to a gene: 4. Germline loops: CDR1 LGHNA, CDR2 YNFKEQ. This CDR3 is 12 amino acids long. The gene calls are TRBV4-2 and TRBJ1-1; 8 nucleotides agree with TRBD1. The sequence derives from an adult woman who had mild COVID-19 (a few samples of this study predate the infection). Cell type and time point are not known. The sample was PBMCs or a T cell subset sorted from them (not recorded which). CDR3 protein: CASRQGPTEAFF. The CDR3 region has the DNA TGTGCCAGTAGACAGGGGCCCACTGAAGCTTTCTTT.